This T cell receptor (beta chain) was sequenced during a study of cytomegalovirus exposure and HLA in healthy donors (TCRdb year 2017). Context from the whole study: In an earlier analysis of 587 of the donors, 276 Gb of sequence data and about 110 million unique TCR beta sequences from 150 million to 200 million T cells were reported. An early release covering roughly 640 HLA-typed donors comprised about 310 gigabases of sequencing data and approximately 85 million unique TCR sequences. Of the approximately 400 genotyped donors, approximately 83% fell in the genetic ancestry cluster associated with self-reported Caucasian donors. The study aimed to test whether signatures of past pathogen exposure could be identified by cataloging public T cell receptors. Using immunosequencing, the study profiled T cell repertoires from 500 to 800 subjects and related those repertoires to cytomegalovirus serostatus. Along with the approximately 700-subject first cohort, a separate validation cohort of 120 different subjects was used. The study combined high-throughput TCR immunosequencing, statistical association of individual TCRs with disease status, and machine learning to predict cytomegalovirus infection status. In a later analysis, previously published TCR beta repertoires from several hundred donors were re-analyzed and high-resolution HLA genotyping was added so that TCR occurrence patterns could be studied. Rather than using new phenotypic data, the later analysis identified candidate immune exposures from TCR beta sequences and from how often those sequences occurred across donors. To decide whether each TCR beta V gene segment behaved as functional or pseudogenic, an earlier analysis of 587 of the donors relied on high-throughput TCR beta sequencing. Alongside the repertoire data, information on donor age, sex, ethnicity and CMV serostatus was compiled. In a later genetic analysis, genome-wide SNP genotypes for about 55% of the 666 donors were used, and that subset was treated as a discovery cohort. All discovery cohort repertoires had been generated on a single sequencing platform. HLA typing included class I and class II loci at four-digit resolution. Typing coverage varied by locus: roughly 629-640 donors for A, B, C, DRB1 and DQB1; around 560 for DQA1; nearly 610 for DPA1; around 490 for DPB1. About 5 DR-DQ haplotypes were handled as single units for association and clustering, since linkage in the cohort was strong. Among about 400 genotyped donors of the cohort, an average of around 220,000 unique TCR beta nucleotide sequences was sequenced per donor, of which roughly 18% were non-productive. Study-wide findings and limitations: Some IMGT-functional V segments, including TRBV6-2 and TRBV6-3, could not be distinguished by the 87-base-pair reads and were therefore excluded. In a later analysis, HLA-associated TCR beta chains were found to be more clonally expanded and to have lower generation probabilities than equally common non-associated chains. Linkage disequilibrium might explain the correlated functional status among segregating V segments, but an unknown experimental factor could not be ruled out. The cohort was sequenced for TCR beta chains only, and without alpha or paired-chain data the features that could be detected were limited. In vitro tests confirmed that a few of the cytomegalovirus-associated TCR beta chains recognize cytomegalovirus antigens. In a later genetic analysis, fewer N-insertions in productive TCRs were reported among donors in an Asian-associated ancestry cluster than the roughly 710-donor mean. CMV serostatus was the only immune exposure information available for the cohort. According to a later analysis, parvovirus B19, influenza, CMV and Epstein-Barr virus appeared linked to several top co-occurrence clusters. Because counts were too low, some 17 rarely observed V segments, including chromosome 9 orphons, were excluded from the earlier analysis of a few hundred of the donors. Across donors, most TCR sequences were observed very rarely, whereas some public TCRs were present in many individuals. According to the authors, the approach could potentially be generalized to other disease states and immunological phenotypes. According to a later analysis, TCR association rates differed among HLA loci, with DRB1 alleles showing the most associated TCRs and HLA-C alleles showing the fewest. Because HLA typing was missing for some donors at each locus, association tests included only the typed subset. The classifier was reported to diagnose cytomegalovirus status with high specificity and sensitivity in both the original and validation cohorts. Broadly in line with IMGT annotations, most TCR beta V segments showed up in productive rearrangements about 87% or about 30% of the time in an earlier analysis of about 500 of the donors. The sequencing pipeline was judged likely to have produced a cluster of highly shared sequence variants as a technical artifact. The study listed approximately 150 TCR beta chains as associated with cytomegalovirus. In a later analysis, most CMV-associated TCR beta chains were found to appear HLA-restricted, with HLA associations seemingly driven largely by CMV exposure. Presence/absence analyses assumed roughly uniform sequencing depth across donors, an assumption that may not hold. Specific HLA alleles were associated with around 18,000 TCR beta sequences at a false discovery rate of 0.05 in a later analysis. When HLA alleles, especially DR and DQ, strongly co-occurred, attributing TCR associations to individual alleles was difficult. A later genetic analysis associated a missense DCLRE1C variant with V-gene and J-gene trimming of TCR beta chains, and an independent cohort replicated the association. A further reported finding was that TCR beta sequences accurately predicted the HLA-A and HLA-B alleles for most subjects in the first cohort.

Reading from cysteine to phenylalanine, the CDR3 counts 16 amino acids. Solely the CDR3 DNA is kept, with 48 bases framed from the first base. The germline V gene (reference sequence) gives CDR1 as SSHAT and CDR2 as FNYEAQ. Comment on this clone: Its antigen remains undetermined. No base quality values were provided; no much bigger clone lies one nucleotide off.

Library construction relied on the immunoSEQ multiplex PCR assay. The multiplex PCR relied on a mix of 60 forward primers for TCR Vbeta segments and 13 reverse primers for TCR Jbeta segments. The CDR3 region of rearranged TCR beta genes was amplified from genomic DNA by a multiplex PCR assay. The Illumina HiSeq System was used to sequence the amplified TCR beta libraries as 87-base-pair reads. In the source study's methods: In a later analysis, 70 million to 95 million unique TCR beta chains were counted across the approximately 670 repertoires, and roughly 9.9 million of these chains were shared by at least two donors. Raw reads were error-corrected and collapsed into unique sequences with a nearest-neighbor algorithm that merged closely related sequences to remove PCR and sequencing errors. Alignment of CDR3 sequences to IMGT reference sequences was used to assign V, D and J gene segments. For a sequence to be retained, a match of at least six nucleotides to both a V gene segment and a J gene segment was required. A rearrangement counted as productive if the CDR3 had no stop codons and remained in frame with V and J, and every other rearrangement counted as non-productive. Following IMGT convention, CDR3 was defined as the stretch from the second conserved V-encoded cysteine up to the conserved J-encoded phenylalanine. The earlier analysis of some 600 of the donors excluded sequences that lacked an unambiguous match to a single V gene segment. In an earlier analysis of some 590 of the donors, V segments were called functional above 56.7% productive rearrangements and were called segregating when the between-donor standard deviation exceeded 5%. A statistical classification framework was built to diagnose cytomegalovirus status from the catalog of TCR beta chain sequences. V and J gene assignment, in a later analysis, came from comparing TCR nucleotide sequences with IMGT/GENE-DB human TR gene sequences. In a later analysis, CDR3 sequences and most-parsimonious VDJ recombination scenarios were assigned using the TCRdist pipeline. A later analysis defined each TCR beta chain by its CDR3 amino acid sequence plus V-gene family, and excluded reads lacking a unique V-gene family. In a later analysis, some 600 highly shared, low-generation-probability nucleotide sequences were removed to address suspected cross-contamination and a sequencing artifact. For each public chain, a later analysis derived a clonal expansion index from normalized ranks of inferred template counts within each repertoire. Generation probabilities in a later analysis came from a VDJ recombination model fitted to out-of-frame rearrangements, and those results were checked against IGoR. In a later analysis, TCR-TCR, TCR-HLA and TCR-CMV co-occurrence was scored with hypergeometric tests, and a repertoire-size bias correction was applied to TCR pairs. In a later analysis, false discovery rates were estimated by permuting HLA or CMV assignments 20 times. In a later analysis, co-occurring TCRs were grouped using DBSCAN, with TCRdist sequence similarity added in when clustering inside HLA-allele-positive subsets. Repertoires with fewer than 30,000 or more than 120,000 public chains were left out of co-occurrence clustering, as were five repertoires with anomalous nucleotide sharing. TCRdb took this table from immuneACCESS and kept in-frame rearrangements with V and J called. Such tables lack part of the clones; where checked against another copy, unresolved V genes explain under half of the gap, and the rest is unexplained. The DNA was the basis for D and trimming; V, J and clone size are from that table. The sample table shows fewer than 150,000 clones, and approximately 80% are seen once. The ten largest account for roughly 4% of the sample.

The cohort comprised fewer than 750 healthy bone marrow donors. At the time of sampling, every cohort member was nominally healthy, though immune exposures that went unrecorded were likely present. The donor tested CMV seropositive, placing the donor among the 290 or so seropositive members of the cohort. Every donor gave a peripheral blood sample, and the peripheral blood mononuclear cells from that sample were used for TCR beta sequencing. The Qiagen DNeasy Blood Extraction Kit was used to extract genomic DNA from the blood cell samples. Source material: PBMCs. The clonotype was recovered from a man in his forties in good health and CMV-seropositive. This chain joins TRBV7-7 to TRBJ2-5, and TRBD2 may be the D gene, going by 5 matching bases. TRBJ2-7 matches the DNA end more closely, so the J call is doubtful. The bases read TGTGCCAGCAGCCCTAACTCGGACTTCTATCCTGACGAGCAGTACTTC. Translated, this is CASSPNSDFYPDEQYF.